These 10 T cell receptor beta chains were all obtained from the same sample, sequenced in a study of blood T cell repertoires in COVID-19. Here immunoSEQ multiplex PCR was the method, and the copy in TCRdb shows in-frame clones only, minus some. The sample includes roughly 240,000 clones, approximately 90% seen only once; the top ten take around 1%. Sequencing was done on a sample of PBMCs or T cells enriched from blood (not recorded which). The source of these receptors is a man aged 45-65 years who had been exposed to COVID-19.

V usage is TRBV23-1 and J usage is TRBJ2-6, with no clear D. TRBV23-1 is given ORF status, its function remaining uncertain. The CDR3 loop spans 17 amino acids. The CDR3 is CAHSVPRLNSGANVLTF. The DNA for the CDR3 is TGCGCGCACTCCGTCCCAAGATTGAACTCTGGGGCCAACGTCCTGACTTTC.

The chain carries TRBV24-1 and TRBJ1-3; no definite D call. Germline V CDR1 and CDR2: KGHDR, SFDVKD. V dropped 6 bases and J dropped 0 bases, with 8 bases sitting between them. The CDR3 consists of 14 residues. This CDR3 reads CATSSASSGNTIYF. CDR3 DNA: TGTGCCACCAGTTCCGCCAGCTCTGGAAACACCATATATTTT.

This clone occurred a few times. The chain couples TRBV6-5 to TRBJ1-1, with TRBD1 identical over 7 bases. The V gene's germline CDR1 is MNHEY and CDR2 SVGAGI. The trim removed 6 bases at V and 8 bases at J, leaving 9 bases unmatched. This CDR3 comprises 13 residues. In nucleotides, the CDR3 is TGTGCCAGCAGACCTGGTGGGACAGCCGAAGCTTTCTTT. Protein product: CASRPGGTAEAFF.

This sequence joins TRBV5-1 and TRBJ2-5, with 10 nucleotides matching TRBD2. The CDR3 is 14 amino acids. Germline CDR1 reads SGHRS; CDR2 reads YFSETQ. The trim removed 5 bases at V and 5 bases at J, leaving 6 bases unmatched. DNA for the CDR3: TGCGCCAGCAGTGCCACTAGCGGGGCGGAGACCCAGTACTTC. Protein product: CASSATSGAETQYF.

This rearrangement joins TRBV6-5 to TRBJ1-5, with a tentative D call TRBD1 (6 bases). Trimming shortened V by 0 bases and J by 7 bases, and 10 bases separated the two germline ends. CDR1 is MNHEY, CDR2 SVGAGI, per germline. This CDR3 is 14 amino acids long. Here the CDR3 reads CASSYSQGSQPQHF. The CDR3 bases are TGTGCCAGCAGTTACTCTCAGGGGAGCCAGCCCCAGCATTTT.

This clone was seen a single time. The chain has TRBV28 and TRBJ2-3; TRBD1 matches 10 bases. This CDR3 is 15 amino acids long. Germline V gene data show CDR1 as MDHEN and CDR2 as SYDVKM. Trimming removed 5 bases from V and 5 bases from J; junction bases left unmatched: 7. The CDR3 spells CASSHRDRGKDTQYF. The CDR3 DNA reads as TGTGCCAGCAGTCACCGGGACAGGGGAAAAGATACGCAGTATTTT.

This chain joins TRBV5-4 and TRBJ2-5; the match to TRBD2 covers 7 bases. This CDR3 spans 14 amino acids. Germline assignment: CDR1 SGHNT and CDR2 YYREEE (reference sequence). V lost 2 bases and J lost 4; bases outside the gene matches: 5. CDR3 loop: CASSFREVVETQYF. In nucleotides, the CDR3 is TGTGCCAGCAGCTTCCGGGAGGTGGTAGAGACCCAGTACTTC.

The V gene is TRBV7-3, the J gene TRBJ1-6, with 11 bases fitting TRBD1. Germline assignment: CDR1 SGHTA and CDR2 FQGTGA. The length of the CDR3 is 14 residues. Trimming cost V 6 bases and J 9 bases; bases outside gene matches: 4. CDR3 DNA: TGTGCCAGCAGTTTAGGGACAGGGGGTTCACCCCTCCACTTT. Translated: CASSLGTGGSPLHF.

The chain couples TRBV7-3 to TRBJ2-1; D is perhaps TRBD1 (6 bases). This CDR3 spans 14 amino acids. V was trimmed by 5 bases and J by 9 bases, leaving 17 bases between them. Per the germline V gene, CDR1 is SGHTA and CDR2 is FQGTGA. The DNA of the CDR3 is TGTGCCAGCAGCGGGGACACCCACTCGAGTGAGCAGTTCTTC. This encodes CASSGDTHSSEQFF.

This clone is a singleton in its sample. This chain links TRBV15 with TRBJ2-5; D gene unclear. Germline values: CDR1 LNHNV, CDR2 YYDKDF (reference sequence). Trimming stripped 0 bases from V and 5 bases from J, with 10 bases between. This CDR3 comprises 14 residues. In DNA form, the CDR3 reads TGTGCCACCAGCAGAGATCTGGTCGCGGAGACCCAGTACTTC. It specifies CATSRDLVAETQYF.